The next 2 T cell receptor beta chains were all read from a single sample in a study of T cells in Graves' hyperthyroidism and ophthalmopathy. Regions amplified from RNA transcripts were the TCR beta CDR3 regions. The TCR CDR3 first-round RT-PCR relied on the HTBI primer set. TCRdb ran MiXCR on the multiplex PCR reads and lists one entry per CDR3 protein. The repertoire consists of about 370,000 distinct CDR3 sequences, with about 15% occurring once and the leading ten covering approximately 20%. Specimen: blood. The receptors derive from a woman aged 55-69 years with Graves' ophthalmopathy.

This clonotype was observed a few times. This rearrangement joins TRBV27 to TRBJ1-6, with TRBD1 as a possible D gene (5 bases). V gave up 5 bases and J gave up 9 bases, with 17 bases separating them. Germline CDR1 and CDR2: MNHEY and SMNVEV (reference sequence). This CDR3 spans 15 amino acids. The CDR3 loop reads CASSERRGRGSPLHF. CDR3 sequence (DNA): TGTGCCAGCAGTGAGCGGAGGGGAAGGGGTTCACCCCTCCACTTT.

The gene calls are TRBV7-9 and TRBJ2-1; 8 bases are a match to TRBD1. V shed 5 bases and J 4 bases; nucleotides not matched to a gene: 13. Germline assignment: CDR1 SEHNR and CDR2 FQNEAQ (reference sequence). This CDR3 is built from 17 residues. This chain's CDR3 is CASSPSTDRGWYNEQFF. The CDR3 nucleotides are TGTGCCAGCAGCCCGTCGACCGACAGGGGATGGTACAATGAGCAGTTCTTC. Looking up the rest from reference TRBV7-9 and TRBJ2-1 gives the full variable domain: DTGVSQNPRHKITKRGQNVTFRCDPISEHNRLYWYRQTLGQGPEFLTYFQNEAQLEKSRLLSDRFSAERPKGSFSTLEIQRTEQGDSAMYLCASSPSTDRGWYNEQFFGPGTRLTVL.